The rows below give T cell receptor beta chains drawn from one sample of a study of T cells in localized non-small cell lung cancer. Data came from immunoSEQ multiplex PCR; TCRdb stores just in-frame clones and leaves some out. Of about 59,000 clones in the sample, almost 90% were seen once. The source material was peripheral blood, sampled before any cancer treatment. These receptors all stem from a woman aged 35 to 70 with stage I lung adenocarcinoma. CDR3s include the opening cysteine and the closing phenylalanine or tryptophan.

TRBJ1-2 TRBV2 CASSGAGLGSGYTF
TRBJ1-1 TRBV5-5 CASSLYRQGAWLGTEAFF
TRBJ2-7 TRBV4-1 CASSQEGQLSYEQYF
TRBJ1-3 TRBV6-6 CASSDWGSTIYF
TRBJ1-1 TRBV7-9 CASSMGGKNRW
TRBJ2-1 TRBV19 CASSMGTDNEQFF
TRBJ1-1 TRBV2 CASRLDSANTEAFF
TRBJ2-3 TRBV11-1 CASSLGSGRITDTQYF
TRBJ1-4 TRBV28 CASSFTRGGEKLFF
TRBJ2-6 TRBV4-2 CASSHGARNSGANVLTF
TRBJ2-7 TRBV7-6 CASSPGQVLYEQYF
TRBJ1-2 TRBV7-6 CASSLQGSYGYTF
TRBJ2-6 TRBV11-1 CASSSRTSGYSGANVLTF
TRBJ1-1 TRBV10-3 CAISDREGTEAFF
TRBJ2-5 TRBV7-3 CASSLTGTQYF
TRBJ2-5 TRBV9 CASSPRDRGQGETQYF
TRBJ1-6 TRBV28 CASRIPRSYNSPLHF
TRBJ1-2 TRBV6-5 CASSDRVEGYGYTF
TRBJ1-1 TRBV6-1 CASSLALEAEAFF
TRBJ2-5 TRBV7-7 CASSLIGGGWETQYF
TRBJ2-7 TRBV6-1 CASRTSGRPYEQYF
TRBJ2-1 TRBV5-1 CASSLRQGAINEQFF
TRBJ2-2 TRBV7-2 CASSRASGDTGELFF
TRBJ1-2 TRBV27 CASSPLGQPPYGYTF
TRBJ1-1 TRBV10-3 CAISLFQGADTEAFF
TRBJ2-4 TRBV6-1 CASSEARSVAIQYF
TRBJ1-5 TRBV2 CASSEARSRGGRQPQHF
TRBJ2-7 TRBV5-1 CASSLGLAGDEQYF
TRBJ1-2 TRBV7-3 CASSPNEGYGYTF
TRBJ2-1 TRBV19 CASSPPSGGAGEQFF
TRBJ2-1 TRBV5-1 CASSLTGGPYNEQFF
TRBJ2-7 TRBV25-1 CASSRGSKYEQYF
TRBJ2-3 TRBV7-8 CASTRGESTDTQYF
TRBJ2-7 TRBV6-1 CASSAVEWDRVEQYF
TRBJ2-5 TRBV6-5 CASSFRTSQETQYF
TRBJ2-7 TRBV27 CASSFPDRGLDNGEQYF
TRBJ2-2 TRBV5-1 CASSWTSGGIGELFF
TRBJ2-7 TRBV6-5 CASSRDREQYF
TRBJ1-5 TRBV11-3 CASSFLQGLGAQHF
TRBJ2-1 TRBV6-5 CASSYLGQRGNEQFF